The next 15 T cell receptor beta chains were all read from a single sample in a study of blood T cell repertoires in COVID-19. The repertoire was sequenced with immunoSEQ multiplex PCR; TCRdb's copy has only in-frame clones and lacks some. The profile covers more than 45,000 clones, with 90% appearing a single time and around 5% taken by the ten largest. The source material was peripheral blood. These receptor sequences come from a man aged 65 to 85 with acute or convalescent COVID-19.

This chain uses TRBV30 with TRBJ1-3, with D possibly matching TRBD1 (5 bases). CDR3 length equals 15 residues. Trimming took 1 base from V and 0 from J, leaving 10 bases between them. Per germline, CDR1 GTSNPN and CDR2 SVGIG (reference sequence). CDR3 region: CAWSADSSSGNTIYF. The DNA of the CDR3 is TGTGCCTGGAGTGCAGACAGCTCCTCTGGAAACACCATATATTTT.

This clone appeared a few times. J is TRBJ2-7 and V is TRBV11-2; 9 bases agree with TRBD2. CDR3 length: 15 amino acids. V lost 4 bases, J lost 3 bases, and 7 bases stayed unmatched. Looked up from germline, CDR1 is SGHAT and CDR2 is FQNNGV. CDR3 coding DNA: TGTGCCAGCAGCTCCGGGACTAGCTATCTCTACGAGCAGTACTTC. This translates into CASSSGTSYLYEQYF.

The sample holds one count of this clone. The chain is built from TRBV3-1 (or the pseudogene TRBV3-2) and TRBJ2-7, with D uncertain. The germline V gene has CDR1 LGHDT and CDR2 YNNKEL (reference sequence). The length of the CDR3 is 13 residues. V gave up 1 base and J gave up 5 bases, with 9 bases separating them. CDR3 bases: TGTGCCAGCAGCCAAGTTGGAGTTGACGAGCAGTACTTC. Amino acid sequence: CASSQVGVDEQYF.

The gene calls are TRBV30 and TRBJ1-6, with D possibly matching TRBD1 (5 bases). With 0 bases removed from V and 6 bases from J, the gap between germline ends came to 9 bases. This CDR3 contains 14 residues. Germline values: CDR1 GTSNPN, CDR2 SVGIG (reference sequence). The CDR3 DNA is TGTGCCTGGAGTGTATCGGGGGGTAATTCACCCCTCCACTTT. Its translation is CAWSVSGGNSPLHF.

The rearrangement joins TRBV6-1 to TRBJ2-5; tentative D call: TRBD2 (6 bases). There are 15 residues in the CDR3. Trimming stripped 3 bases from V and 4 bases from J, with 15 bases between. CDR1 and CDR2 (germline): MNHNS, SASEGT. The CDR3 reads CASSEFAGIGETQYF. The CDR3 DNA is TGTGCCAGCAGTGAGTTCGCGGGGATAGGAGAGACCCAGTACTTC.

This clone showed up just a few times. This chain joins TRBV19 and TRBJ2-7; 11 nucleotides line up with TRBD1. The CDR3 has 15 residues. Germline V gives CDR1 LNHDA, CDR2 SQIVND (reference sequence). V trimming: 6 bases; J trimming: 4 bases; junction bases outside the gene matches: 8. The CDR3 sequence: CASRDGQGASYEQYF. CDR3 DNA sequence: TGTGCCAGTAGGGACGGACAGGGGGCCTCGTACGAGCAGTACTTC.

The chain recombines TRBV2 with TRBJ2-1; a weak D match, TRBD1 (6 bases). This CDR3 is built from 13 residues. CDR1 is SNHLY, CDR2 FYNNEI, per germline. The ends were cut back, 8 bases at V and 6 bases at J, with 14 bases in the middle. The CDR3, as DNA: TGTGCCAGCTCAGGGGTCAGTAGCAATGAGCAGTTCTTC. Translation gives CASSGVSSNEQFF.

V gene TRBV6-6 combines with J gene TRBJ1-5; 7 bases are a match to TRBD1. CDR3 length: 12 amino acids. J was trimmed by 6 bases and V by 10 bases; bases with no gene match: 6. Germline lookup yields CDR1 MNHNY and CDR2 SVGAGI (reference sequence). The CDR3 DNA follows: TGTGCCACGAGACAGGGAGGTCAGCCCCAGCATTTT. This codes for CATRQGGQPQHF.

This sequence joins TRBV4-1 and TRBJ2-7, with a weak D call TRBD2 (6 bases). Germline V gene sequence: CDR1 MGHRA, CDR2 YSYEKL. CDR3 length equals 14 residues. The V end lost 3 bases, the J end lost 2 bases, and 11 bases lay between the germline ends. CDR3: CASSQITGAYEQYF. Written as DNA, the CDR3 is TGCGCCAGCAGCCAGATCACGGGGGCCTACGAGCAGTACTTC.

The chain has TRBV5-6 and TRBJ2-5; a possible D gene is TRBD1 (5 bases). Trimming removed 4 bases at V and 1 base at J, with 8 bases between. This CDR3 spans 13 amino acids. Germline V CDR1 and CDR2: SGHDT, YYEEEE. This CDR3 reads CASSPTAQETQYF. CDR3 in DNA: TGTGCCAGCAGCCCGACAGCCCAAGAGACCCAGTACTTC.

The chain employs TRBV7-3 and TRBJ2-7; D is ambiguous. The V gene's germline CDR1 is SGHTA and CDR2 FQGTGA. This CDR3 has 13 amino acids. V shed 6 bases and J shed 7 bases, with 16 bases lying between them. The CDR3 reads CASRGGELEEQYF. The DNA of the CDR3 is TGTGCCAGCAGGGGTGGCGAGTTGGAGGAGCAGTACTTC.

The sample holds one count of this clone. This chain joins TRBV6-2 or TRBV6-3 and TRBJ2-5, with D possibly being TRBD2 (5 bases). Germline CDR1 reads MNHEY; CDR2 reads SVGEGT. V was cut by 2 bases and J by 5 bases, with 15 bases left in between. This CDR3 contains 15 residues. The CDR3 reads CASSYRLGGEETQYF. CDR3 sequence (DNA): TGTGCCAGCAGTTACAGGCTTGGAGGAGAGGAGACCCAGTACTTC.

The V gene is TRBV6-1, the J gene TRBJ1-6; D not resolved. The V gene's germline CDR1 is MNHNS and CDR2 SASEGT. The ends were cut back, 1 base at V and 7 bases at J, with 8 bases in the middle. The CDR3 consists of 14 residues. In DNA, the CDR3 is TGTGCCAGCAGTGAAGTGACTCAAAATTCACCCCTCCACTTT. Translated: CASSEVTQNSPLHF.

The chain couples TRBV13 to TRBJ2-7; 8 positions agree with TRBD2. The length of the CDR3 is 16 residues. Germline CDR1 and CDR2: PRHDT and FYEKMQ (reference sequence). The J segment lost 3 bases and the V segment lost 0 bases, leaving 7 bases of the junction unmatched. The CDR3 sequence: CASSLGRGATLYEQYF. The CDR3 DNA sequence: TGTGCCAGCAGCTTAGGGCGGGGGGCAACCCTCTACGAGCAGTACTTC.

The rearrangement links TRBV6-5 to TRBJ2-7; TRBD1 is a possible D gene (5 bases). The CDR3 has 13 residues. Germline values: CDR1 MNHEY, CDR2 SVGAGI. Trimming cost V 4 bases and J 7 bases, with 14 bases left between them. The chain's CDR3 is CASSFLDSKEQYF. The CDR3 coding sequence is TGTGCCAGCAGTTTCTTAGACAGTAAGGAGCAGTACTTC.